This T cell receptor beta chain came from a study of blood T cell repertoires in COVID-19. Here immunoSEQ multiplex PCR was the method, and the copy in TCRdb shows in-frame clones only, minus some. The sample has roughly 130,000 clones, about four fifths seen once. V lost 3 bases to trimming and J lost 0 bases; unmatched junction nucleotides: 6. The germline V gene encodes CDR1 SGHTS and CDR2 YDEGEE. CDR3 length: 15 amino acids. This receptor was identified in a woman aged 25 to 39 who had recovered from COVID-19. The gene calls are TRBV5-8 and TRBJ2-7, with 7 bases fitting TRBD1. Sequencing used peripheral blood. The CDR3 is CASSWTGDNSYEQYF. The CDR3 nucleotides read TGTGCCAGCAGCTGGACAGGCGACAACTCCTACGAGCAGTACTTC.